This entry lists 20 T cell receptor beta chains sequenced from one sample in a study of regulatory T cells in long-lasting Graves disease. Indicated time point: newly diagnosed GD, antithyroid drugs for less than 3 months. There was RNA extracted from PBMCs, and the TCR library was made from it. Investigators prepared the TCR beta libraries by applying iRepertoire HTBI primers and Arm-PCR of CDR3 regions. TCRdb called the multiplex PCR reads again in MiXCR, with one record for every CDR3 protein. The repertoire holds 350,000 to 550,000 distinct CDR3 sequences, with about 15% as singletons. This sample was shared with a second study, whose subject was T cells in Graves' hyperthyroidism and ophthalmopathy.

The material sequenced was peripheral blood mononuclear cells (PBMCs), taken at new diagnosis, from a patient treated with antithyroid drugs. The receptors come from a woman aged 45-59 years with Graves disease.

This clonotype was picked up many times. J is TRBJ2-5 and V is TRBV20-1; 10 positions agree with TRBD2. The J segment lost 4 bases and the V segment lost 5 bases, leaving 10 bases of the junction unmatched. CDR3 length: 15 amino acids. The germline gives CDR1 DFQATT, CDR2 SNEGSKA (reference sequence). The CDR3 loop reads CSAPAGGPRLETQYF. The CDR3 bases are TGCAGTGCTCCAGCGGGAGGGCCGCGTTTAGAGACCCAGTACTTC.

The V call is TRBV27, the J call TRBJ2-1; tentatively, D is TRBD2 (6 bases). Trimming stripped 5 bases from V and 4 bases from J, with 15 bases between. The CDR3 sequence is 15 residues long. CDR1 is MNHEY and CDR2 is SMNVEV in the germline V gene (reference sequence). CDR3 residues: CASSPIAEYYNEQFF. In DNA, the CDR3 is TGTGCCAGCAGTCCCATAGCGGAGTATTACAATGAGCAGTTCTTC.

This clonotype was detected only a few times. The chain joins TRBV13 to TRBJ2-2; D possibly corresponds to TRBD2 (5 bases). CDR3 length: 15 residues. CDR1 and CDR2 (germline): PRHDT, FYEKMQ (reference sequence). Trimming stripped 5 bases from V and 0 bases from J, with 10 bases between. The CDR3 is CASSPIGANTGELFF. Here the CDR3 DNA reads TGTGCCAGCAGCCCAATCGGGGCGAACACCGGGGAGCTGTTTTTT.

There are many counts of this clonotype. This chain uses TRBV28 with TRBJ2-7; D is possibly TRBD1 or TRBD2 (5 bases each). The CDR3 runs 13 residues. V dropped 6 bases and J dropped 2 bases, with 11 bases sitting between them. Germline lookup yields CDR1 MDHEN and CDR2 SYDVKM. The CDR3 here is CASRIQGPYEQYF. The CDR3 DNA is TGTGCCAGCAGGATTCAGGGACCCTACGAGCAGTACTTC.

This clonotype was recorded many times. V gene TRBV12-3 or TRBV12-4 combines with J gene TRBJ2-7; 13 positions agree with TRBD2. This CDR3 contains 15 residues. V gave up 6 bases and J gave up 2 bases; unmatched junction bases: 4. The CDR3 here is CASRPGLAGAYEQYF. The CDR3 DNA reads TGTGCCAGCAGGCCCGGACTAGCGGGAGCCTACGAGCAGTACTTC.

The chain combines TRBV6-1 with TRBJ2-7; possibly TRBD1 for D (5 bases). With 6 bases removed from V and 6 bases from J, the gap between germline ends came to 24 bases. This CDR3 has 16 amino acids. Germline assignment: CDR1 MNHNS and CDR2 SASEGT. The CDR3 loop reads CASSWIPESQGLEQYF. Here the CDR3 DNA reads TGTGCCAGCAGCTGGATTCCGGAATCGCAGGGCCTCGAGCAGTACTTC.

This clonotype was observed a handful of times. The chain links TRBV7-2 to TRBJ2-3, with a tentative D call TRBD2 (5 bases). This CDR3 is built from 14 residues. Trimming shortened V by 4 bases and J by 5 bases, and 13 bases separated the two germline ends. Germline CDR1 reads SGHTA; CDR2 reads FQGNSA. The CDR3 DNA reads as TGTGCCAGCAGCTACGGGAACGCGGGAGATACGCAGTATTTT. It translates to CASSYGNAGDTQYF.

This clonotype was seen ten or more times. The CDR3 reads CSAISGGEKPFF. The CDR3 DNA reads TGCAGTGCTATCTCAGGGGGCGAAAAACCTTTCTTT. The rearrangement joins TRBV20-1 to TRBJ1-1; TRBD1 matches at 8 bases. Germline assignment: CDR1 DFQATT and CDR2 SNEGSKA (reference sequence). With 4 bases clipped from V and 12 bases from J, the junction kept 10 bases outside the gene matches. This CDR3 comprises 12 residues.

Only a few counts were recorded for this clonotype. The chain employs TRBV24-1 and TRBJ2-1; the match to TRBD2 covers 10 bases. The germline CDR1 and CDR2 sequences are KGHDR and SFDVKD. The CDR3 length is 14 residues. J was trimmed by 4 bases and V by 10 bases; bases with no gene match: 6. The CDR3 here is CATTAGGKYNEQFF. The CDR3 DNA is TGTGCCACGACAGCGGGAGGGAAATACAATGAGCAGTTCTTC.

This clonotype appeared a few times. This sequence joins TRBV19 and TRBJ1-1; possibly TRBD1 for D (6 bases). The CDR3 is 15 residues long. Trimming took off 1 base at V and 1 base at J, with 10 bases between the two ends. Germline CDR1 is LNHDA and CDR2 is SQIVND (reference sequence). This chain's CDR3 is CASSIVDSRNTEAFF. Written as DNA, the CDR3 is TGTGCCAGTAGTATAGTGGACAGTCGGAACACTGAAGCTTTCTTT. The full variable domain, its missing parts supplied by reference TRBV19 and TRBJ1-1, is DGGITQSPKYLFRKEGQNVTLSCEQNLNHDAMYWYRQDPGQGLRLIYYSQIVNDFQKGDIAEGYSVSREKKESFPLTVTSAQKNPTAFYLCASSIVDSRNTEAFFGQGTRLTVV.

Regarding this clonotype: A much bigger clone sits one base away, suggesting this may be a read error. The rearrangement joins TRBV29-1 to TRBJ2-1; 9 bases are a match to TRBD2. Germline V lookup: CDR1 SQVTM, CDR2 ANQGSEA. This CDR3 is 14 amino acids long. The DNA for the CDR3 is TGCAACGTTGAAACTAGCGGGCTTTACAATGAGCAGTTCTTC. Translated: CNVETSGLYNEQFF.

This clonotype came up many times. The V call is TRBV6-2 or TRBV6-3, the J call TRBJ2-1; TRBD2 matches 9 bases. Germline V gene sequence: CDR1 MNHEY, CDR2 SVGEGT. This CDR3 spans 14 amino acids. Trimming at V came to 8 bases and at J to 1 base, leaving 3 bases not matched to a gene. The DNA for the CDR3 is TGTGCCAGCCGGGCGGGAGGGTCCTACAATGAGCAGTTCTTC. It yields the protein CASRAGGSYNEQFF.

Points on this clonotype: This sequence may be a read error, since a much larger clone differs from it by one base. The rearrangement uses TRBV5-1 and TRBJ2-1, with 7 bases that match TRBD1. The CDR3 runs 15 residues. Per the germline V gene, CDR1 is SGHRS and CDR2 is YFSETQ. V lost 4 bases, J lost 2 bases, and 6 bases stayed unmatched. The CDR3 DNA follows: TGCGCCAGCAGCAGCACGGGACAGCCCTACAATGAGCAGTTCTTC. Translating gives CASSSTGQPYNEQFF.

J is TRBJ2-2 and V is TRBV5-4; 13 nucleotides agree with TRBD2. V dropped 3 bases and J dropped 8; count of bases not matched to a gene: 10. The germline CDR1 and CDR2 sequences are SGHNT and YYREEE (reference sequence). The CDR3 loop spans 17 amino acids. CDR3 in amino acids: CASSSTWTSGSKGELFF. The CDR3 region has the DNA TGTGCCAGCAGCTCAACCTGGACTAGCGGGAGTAAGGGGGAGCTGTTTTTT.

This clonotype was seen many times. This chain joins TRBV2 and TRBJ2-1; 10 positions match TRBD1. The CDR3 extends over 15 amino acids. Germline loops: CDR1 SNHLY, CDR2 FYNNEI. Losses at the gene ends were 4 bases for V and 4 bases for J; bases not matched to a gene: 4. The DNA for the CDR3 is TGTGCCAGCAGTGGACAGGGGGCCCATTACAATGAGCAGTTCTTC. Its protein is CASSGQGAHYNEQFF. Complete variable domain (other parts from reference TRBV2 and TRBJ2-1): EPEVTQTPSHQVTQMGQEVILRCVPISNHLYFYWYRQILGQKVEFLVSFYNNEISEKSEIFDDQFSVERPDGSNFTLKIRSTKLEDSAMYFCASSGQGAHYNEQFFGPGTRLTVL.

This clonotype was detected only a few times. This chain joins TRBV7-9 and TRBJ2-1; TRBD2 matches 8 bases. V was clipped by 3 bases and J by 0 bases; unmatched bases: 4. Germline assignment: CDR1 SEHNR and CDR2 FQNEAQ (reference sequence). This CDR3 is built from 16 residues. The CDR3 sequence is CASSFRGTSSYNEQFF. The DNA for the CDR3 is TGTGCCAGCAGCTTCCGTGGGACTAGCTCCTACAATGAGCAGTTCTTC.

The CDR3 region has the DNA TGTGCCAGCACCCGAGGGGGAAAGCAGTACTTC. It yields the protein CASTRGGKQYF. The rearrangement joins TRBV7-9 to TRBJ2-7, with D perhaps matching TRBD1 (6 bases). Per the germline V gene, CDR1 is SEHNR and CDR2 is FQNEAQ (reference sequence). Trimming took 7 bases from V and 8 from J, leaving 12 bases between them. There are 11 residues in the CDR3.

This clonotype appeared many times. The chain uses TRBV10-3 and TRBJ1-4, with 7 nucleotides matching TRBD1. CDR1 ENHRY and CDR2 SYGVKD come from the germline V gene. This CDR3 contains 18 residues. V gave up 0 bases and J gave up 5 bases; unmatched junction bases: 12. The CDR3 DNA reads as TGTGCCATCAGTGAGTCCTGGGAAGTACGACAGGGAAATGAAAAACTGTTTTTT. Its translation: CAISESWEVRQGNEKLFF.

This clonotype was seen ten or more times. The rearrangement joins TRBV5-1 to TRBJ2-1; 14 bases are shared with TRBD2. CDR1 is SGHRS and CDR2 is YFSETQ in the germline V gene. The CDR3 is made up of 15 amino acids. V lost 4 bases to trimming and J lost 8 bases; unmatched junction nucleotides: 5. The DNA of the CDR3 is TGCGCCAGCAGCCGCGGGGGACTAGCGGGAGATGAGCAGTTCTTC. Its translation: CASSRGGLAGDEQFF.

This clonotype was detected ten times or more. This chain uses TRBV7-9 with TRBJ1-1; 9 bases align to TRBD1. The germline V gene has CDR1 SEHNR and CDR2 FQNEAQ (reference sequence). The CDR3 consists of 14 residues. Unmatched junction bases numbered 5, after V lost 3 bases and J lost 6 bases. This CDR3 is CASSFLGQGAEAFF. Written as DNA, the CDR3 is TGTGCCAGCAGCTTCTTGGGACAGGGCGCTGAAGCTTTCTTT.